The sequence of this T cell receptor beta chain was determined in a study of regulatory T cells in long-lasting Graves disease. Indicated time point: newly diagnosed GD, antithyroid drugs for less than 3 months. The TCR library was made from RNA extracted from PBMCs. V was clipped by 3 bases and J by 5 bases, with 5 bases between them. This CDR3 contains 12 residues. CDR1 and CDR2 (germline): SGHDN, FVKESK. Building of the TCR beta libraries involved iRepertoire HTBI primers and Arm-PCR of CDR3 regions. TCRdb re-analysed the multiplex PCR reads in MiXCR, keeping a single row per CDR3 protein. The data hold about 610,000 distinct CDR3 sequences, with about 16% observed a single time. These data are also associated with another study on T cells in Graves' hyperthyroidism and ophthalmopathy.

The chain joins TRBV14 to TRBJ2-1; D is unclear. The material sequenced was peripheral blood mononuclear cells (PBMCs), taken at new diagnosis, from a patient treated with antithyroid drugs. The receptor comes from a man aged 18 to 30 with Graves disease. This CDR3 reads CASSHWNNEQFF. CDR3 sequence (DNA): TGTGCCAGCAGCCACTGGAACAATGAGCAGTTCTTC.